Presented here are 5 T cell receptor beta chains from one specimen sequenced in a study of cytomegalovirus exposure and HLA in healthy donors. The PCR used 60 Vbeta and 13 Jbeta primers. Assay used: immunoSEQ multiplex PCR; TCRdb lists only in-frame clones, some missing. Of some 120,000 clones in the sample, 8% to 11% were seen once. The specimen sequenced was PBMCs. The receptors stem from a woman between 18 and 30 years old in good health and CMV-seropositive.

This clone occurred a few times. This chain links TRBV6-1 with TRBJ2-7, with TRBD2 matching over 7 bases. The CDR3 is made up of 14 amino acids. V shed 6 bases, J shed 1 base, and the junction held 6 bases outside the gene matches. Looked up from germline, CDR1 is MNHNS and CDR2 is SASEGT. CDR3 residues: CASSPGGASYEQYF. The CDR3 DNA reads as TGTGCCAGCAGCCCGGGGGGAGCTTCCTACGAGCAGTACTTC.

The chain combines TRBV6-1 with TRBJ2-3; D unclear. Germline V gene sequence: CDR1 MNHNS, CDR2 SASEGT. This CDR3 comprises 14 residues. Trimming took 3 bases from V and 0 from J, leaving 7 bases between them. This CDR3 reads CASSDELSTDTQYF. The CDR3 DNA reads as TGTGCCAGCAGTGATGAGCTTAGCACAGATACGCAGTATTTT.

J is TRBJ2-2 and V is TRBV19; TRBD1 is a possible D gene (5 bases). CDR1 and CDR2 from the germline V gene are LNHDA and SQIVND (reference sequence). Trimming removed 6 bases from V and 7 bases from J, with 15 bases in between. This CDR3 spans 14 amino acids. The CDR3 nucleotides are TGTGCCAGTAGGGTTGGGGCGGCAGGCGGGGAGCTGTTTTTT. It translates to CASRVGAAGGELFF.

The V gene is TRBV2, the J gene TRBJ2-3, with a possible D match to TRBD1 (6 bases). The CDR3 has 12 residues. V was shortened by 8 bases and J by 4 bases, with 10 bases between the two germline ends. CDR1 and CDR2 (germline): SNHLY, FYNNEI. CDR3 DNA: TGTGCCAGCCAAGGGGGTGCAGATACGCAGTATTTT. Translating it yields CASQGGADTQYF.

This clone was counted a single time. This chain joins TRBV7-3 and TRBJ1-1; the D is unclear. Trimming shortened V by 2 bases and J by 1 base, and 8 bases separated the two germline ends. Germline CDR1 reads SGHTA; CDR2 reads FQGTGA. This CDR3 has 14 amino acids. CDR3 bases: TGTGCCAGCAGCTTAGGTCACGGGAACACTGAAGCTTTCTTT. Protein sequence: CASSLGHGNTEAFF.